These 17 T cell receptor beta chains share one sample of origin, sequenced in a study of CD8+ T cells in alopecia areata. RNA extraction was followed by reverse transcription into cDNA, which acted as the sequencing template. TCRdb's copy holds only in-frame clones and misses some; the assay was immunoSEQ multiplex PCR. The sample consists of fewer than 150,000 clones, more than 30% of them appearing once. The sample was CD4+ T cells sorted from blood. The receptors shown here come from a human donor with alopecia areata.

This chain links TRBV29-1 with TRBJ1-1, with D possibly being TRBD1 (5 bases). This CDR3 has 13 residues. Germline CDR1 SQVTM, CDR2 ANQGSEA. Trimming cost V 7 bases and J 3 bases, with 15 bases left between them. The CDR3 spells CSANPPGDTEAFF. CDR3 sequence (DNA): TGCAGCGCTAATCCTCCGGGGGACACTGAAGCTTTCTTT.

This sequence joins TRBV6-1 and TRBJ2-7; D is uncertain. This CDR3 is built from 11 residues. V lost 6 bases and J 1 base, leaving 4 bases between the germline ends. Germline assignment: CDR1 MNHNS and CDR2 SASEGT. CDR3: CASRASYEQYF. CDR3 DNA: TGTGCCAGCAGGGCGTCCTACGAGCAGTACTTC.

The V gene is TRBV28, the J gene TRBJ2-1; TRBD2 matches at 15 bases. This CDR3 spans 17 amino acids. With V trimmed by 6 bases and J by 7 bases, 10 bases remained unmatched. Germline CDR1 MDHEN, CDR2 SYDVKM. CDR3 sequence: CASSLVAGTSGGNEQFF. As DNA, the CDR3 is TGTGCCAGCAGCCTCGTCGCCGGGACTAGCGGGGGGAATGAGCAGTTCTTC.

CDR3 in amino acids: CAWSAKGTGKDEQYF. The CDR3 DNA follows: TGTGCCTGGAGTGCAAAAGGGACAGGGAAGGACGAGCAGTACTTC. The chain is built from TRBV30 and TRBJ2-7, with 9 bases that match TRBD1. V lost 1 base, J lost 5 bases, and 9 bases stayed unmatched. The germline V gene has CDR1 GTSNPN and CDR2 SVGIG (reference sequence). The CDR3 consists of 15 residues.

This clone was detected once. A read error is the likely source, as a far larger clone sits one nucleotide away. Additional DNA sequences in this sample encode the identical CDR3. The gene calls are TRBV5-4 and TRBJ2-5; 7 bases are a match to TRBD1. The V gene end was trimmed by 3 bases and the J gene end by 2 bases; junction bases not matched to a gene: 1. Germline CDR1 is SGHNT and CDR2 is YYREEE (reference sequence). CDR3 length: 13 amino acids. The CDR3 loop is CASSSGQQETQYF. The CDR3 DNA follows: TGTGCCAGCAGCTCGGGACAGCAAGAGACCCAGTACTTC.

This clone has only a few counts. The chain's CDR3 is CASSARRDRAQVAQYF. The DNA of the CDR3 is TGTGCCAGTAGCGCGCGCCGGGACAGGGCACAAGTGGCGCAGTATTTT. The chain recombines TRBV19 with TRBJ2-3; 9 bases map to TRBD1. V gave up 6 bases and J gave up 10 bases; unmatched junction bases: 17. The CDR3 totals 16 residues. In germline, CDR1 is LNHDA, CDR2 SQIVND (reference sequence).

V usage is TRBV9 and J usage is TRBJ2-5; D remains unclear. Trimming took 3 bases from V and 1 from J, leaving 10 bases between them. This CDR3 contains 14 residues. From germline, CDR1 is SGDLS and CDR2 YYNGEE. The CDR3: CASSATHTQETQYF. The CDR3 DNA is TGTGCCAGCAGCGCCACCCATACCCAAGAGACCCAGTACTTC. Together with reference TRBV9 and TRBJ2-5, the CDR3 gives the full variable domain: DSGVTQTPKHLITATGQRVTLRCSPRSGDLSVYWYQQSLDQGLQFLIQYYNGEERAKGNILERFSAQQFPDLHSELNLSSLELGDSALYFCASSATHTQETQYFGPGTRLLVL.

The chain carries TRBV29-1 and TRBJ2-3; 9 bases align to TRBD2. Germline assignment: CDR1 SQVTM and CDR2 ANQGSEA. Trimming took 5 bases from V and 2 from J; bases not matched to a gene: 2. The CDR3 has 13 amino acids. This CDR3 is CSVRGRVTDTQYF. As DNA, the CDR3 is TGCAGCGTTCGCGGGAGGGTCACAGATACGCAGTATTTT.

This clone was picked up a small number of times. The V and J genes are TRBV7-9 and TRBJ2-4; 8 positions match TRBD1. CDR1 and CDR2 (germline): SEHNR, FQNEAQ (reference sequence). The CDR3 covers 11 residues. Trimming at V came to 10 bases and at J to 7 bases, leaving 3 bases not matched to a gene. The CDR3, as DNA: TGTGCCACCCGGACAGGGAACATTCAGTACTTC. Protein product: CATRTGNIQYF. Full variable domain (outside the CDR3, taken from reference TRBV7-9 and TRBJ2-4): DTGVSQNPRHKITKRGQNVTFRCDPISEHNRLYWYRQTLGQGPEFLTYFQNEAQLEKSRLLSDRFSAERPKGSFSTLEIQRTEQGDSAMYLCATRTGNIQYFGAGTRLSVL.

This chain links TRBV27 with TRBJ2-7; the D call may be TRBD1 or TRBD2 (5 bases each). The germline V gene encodes CDR1 MNHEY and CDR2 SMNVEV (reference sequence). This CDR3 has 16 residues. Between the trimmed V and J ends, which lost 2 bases and 2 bases, there was a span of 16 bases. The CDR3 sequence is CASSLERGRVTYEQYF. The CDR3 DNA follows: TGTGCCAGCAGTTTAGAGAGGGGCAGGGTAACCTACGAGCAGTACTTC.

The genes are TRBV7-2 and TRBJ2-7; D uncertain. The CDR3 loop spans 13 amino acids. Trimming shortened V by 2 bases and J by 5 bases, and 10 bases separated the two germline ends. Germline V gives CDR1 SGHTA, CDR2 FQGNSA. DNA of the CDR3: TGTGCCAGCAGCTTACGACTGTCCCACGAGCAGTACTTC. Translation: CASSLRLSHEQYF.

The table lists this clone with a few counts. J is TRBJ2-6 and V is TRBV11-2; the D gene is possibly TRBD2 (6 bases). The CDR3 is 18 residues long. V shed 6 bases and J shed 3 bases, with 21 bases lying between them. The germline CDR1 and CDR2 sequences are SGHAT and FQNNGV. The CDR3 DNA is TGTGCCAGCAGGCAAACGGGACCCGGGAGAGATGGGGCCAACGTCCTGACTTTC. This sequence encodes CASRQTGPGRDGANVLTF.

This chain joins TRBV29-1 and TRBJ2-1; possibly TRBD2 for D (5 bases). The CDR3 is 14 residues long. Per germline, CDR1 SQVTM and CDR2 ANQGSEA. The V gene lost 3 bases and the J gene lost 2 bases, with 11 bases spanning the gap. The CDR3: CSVESRDPYNEQFF. As DNA, the CDR3 is TGCAGCGTTGAGTCCCGGGATCCCTACAATGAGCAGTTCTTC.

The genes are TRBV11-2 and TRBJ2-1; D ambiguous. Per germline, CDR1 SGHAT and CDR2 FQNNGV. The CDR3 length is 12 residues. V shed 6 bases and J shed 6 bases, with 9 bases lying between them. The CDR3: CASRNLGNEQFF. Here the CDR3 DNA reads TGTGCCAGCAGGAATTTGGGCAATGAGCAGTTCTTC.

Written as DNA, the CDR3 is TGTGCCAGCAGCTTGCAGGGTGGGGTCACTGAAGCTTTCTTT. This encodes CASSLQGGVTEAFF. The genes are TRBV7-9 and TRBJ1-1, with a possible D match to TRBD1 (5 bases). This CDR3 comprises 14 residues. Germline V gene lookup returns CDR1 SEHNR and CDR2 FQNEAQ (reference sequence). Trimming took off 3 bases at V and 4 bases at J, with 12 bases between the two ends.

The chain carries TRBV5-1 and TRBJ2-5; D gene unclear. The CDR3 runs to 14 residues. CDR1 and CDR2 from the germline V gene are SGHRS and YFSETQ. Trimming removed 9 bases from V and 0 bases from J, with 15 bases in between. The CDR3 spells CATSTSGHQETQYF. The CDR3 bases are TGCGCCACCTCGACCTCCGGCCACCAAGAGACCCAGTACTTC. Full variable domain (rest looked up from reference TRBV5-1 and TRBJ2-5): KAGVTQTPRYLIKTRGQQVTLSCSPISGHRSVSWYQQTPGQGLQFLFEYFSETQRNKGNFPGRFSGRQFSNSRSEMNVSTLELGDSALYLCATSTSGHQETQYFGPGTRLLVL.

This clone was found once. The chain combines TRBV9 with TRBJ2-3; 9 nucleotides line up with TRBD2. The CDR3 totals 16 residues. Germline V CDR1 and CDR2: SGDLS, YYNGEE. Trimming at V came to 0 bases and at J to 4 bases, leaving 6 bases not matched to a gene. In nucleotides, the CDR3 is TGTGCCAGCAGCGTAGGATCTAGCGGGATGGCAGATACGCAGTATTTT. Amino acid sequence: CASSVGSSGMADTQYF.